Included here is one TCR beta chain sequence, with context. Its target is not known. The data originate from a study of T cells expressing NK-cell markers. About the research overall: Researchers got TCR beta repertoires out of sorted CD3+CD56+NKG2C+, CD3+CD56+NKG2C- and CD3+CD56-NKG2C+ T cells. Seropositivity for HCMV was found in seven of the eight sequenced donors, with one seronegative.

Study-level findings and limits: Each of 6 or 7 donors carried dominant NKG2C+ clonotypes accounting for roughly 1.0-7.5% of CD8+ T cells.

This CDR3 region has 14 residues. In germline, CDR1 is DFQATT, CDR2 SNEGSKA (reference sequence). 5'RACE template switching built TCR beta cDNA with unique molecular identifiers. Reanalyzing the 5' RACE reads, TCRdb keeps one entry per CDR3 protein, without DNA. The listing contains 400,000 to 550,000 distinct CDR3 sequences. This chain uses TRBV20-1 with TRBJ2-1; TCRdb returns TRBD2, unconfirmable since there is no DNA. The source is a woman aged 18 to 75 in good health. What was sequenced was blood T cells: a sorted CD56 or NKG2C T cell subset, CD4+ or CD8+ T cells, or bulk PBMC T cells (not recorded which). The CDR3: CSARRSGGYNEQFF.